This is a list of T cell receptor beta chains from one sample in a study of cytomegalovirus exposure and HLA in healthy donors. Sequencing was performed with immunoSEQ multiplex PCR; in TCRdb, only in-frame clones are kept and a portion is missing. The repertoire holds around 200,000 clones, with roughly 79% as singletons. Sequenced input: PBMCs. The origin of the receptors is a man between 18 and 29 years old in good health and CMV-seronegative. Each CDR3 is given with its conserved first and last residue. A D gene is named only where the DNA matches it firmly. Size is stated for part of the rows, as once, few or many counts, or as a class when the clone is expanded.

J gene | V gene | clone size | D gene | CDR3 DNA | CDR3 protein
TRBJ2-3 | TRBV7-2 | - | - | TGTGCCAGCAGCTTAGCGCTTTCGGGCACAGATACGCAGTATTTT | CASSLALSGTDTQYF
TRBJ2-1 | TRBV7-3 | - | - | TGTGCCAGCAGCTTAAGAGGGAGTTCCTACAATGAGCAGTTCTTC | CASSLRGSSYNEQFF
TRBJ1-2 | TRBV30 | - | - | TGTGCCTGGAGTGGGGCCTCTGGCTACACCTTC | CAWSGASGYTF
TRBJ2-7 | TRBV10-3 | - | TRBD1 | TGTGCCATCAGTGTCGCCGGGACAGGGTCAGGGGAGCAGTACTTC | CAISVAGTGSGEQYF
TRBJ2-1 | TRBV6-1 | - | TRBD1 | TGTGCCAGCAGCGGACAGGGGACGAATGAGCAGTTCTTC | CASSGQGTNEQFF
TRBJ2-1 | TRBV28 | - | TRBD2 | TGTGCCAGTACAAGTCTAGCGGGAGTAAGGCATGAGCAGTTCTTC | CASTSLAGVRHEQFF
TRBJ1-2 | TRBV4-3 | - | - | TGCGCCAGCAGCCAAGATGTGGTTCCGAGACCATCTAACTATGGCTACACTTTC | CASSQDVVPRPSNYGYTF
TRBJ2-7 | TRBV10-1 | - | TRBD1 | TGCGCCAGCAGGGCCCTTTCTGACAGGGCCTACGAGCAGTACTTC | CASRALSDRAYEQYF
TRBJ2-5 | TRBV28 | - | TRBD1 | TGTGCCAGCAGTCCCCGGGTTTTACGGGACAGGGCCCAAGAGACCCAGTACTTC | CASSPRVLRDRAQETQYF
TRBJ2-1 | TRBV4-2 | - | TRBD2 | TGTGCCAGCAGCCAGGGGACTAGCGGCCACAATGAGCAGTTCTTC | CASSQGTSGHNEQFF
TRBJ2-1 | TRBV28 | few | TRBD2 | TGTGCCAGCAGCCCTAGCGGGATAAGTGAGCAGTTCTTC | CASSPSGISEQFF
TRBJ2-2 | TRBV7-2 | few | TRBD1 | TGTGCCAGCAGCTTAAGACAGGGTAACACCGGGGAGCTGTTTTTT | CASSLRQGNTGELFF
TRBJ1-1 | TRBV28 | - | TRBD1 | TGTGCCAGCAGTCCGCCCAGGGGGGCCTCGAACACTGAAGCTTTCTTT | CASSPPRGASNTEAFF
TRBJ2-7 | TRBV19 | - | - | TGTGCCAGTAGTATACAGGGCTACGAGCAGTACTTC | CASSIQGYEQYF
TRBJ2-7 | TRBV7-2 | - | - | TGTGCCAGCAGCTTTGCCTCCTACGAGCAGTACTTC | CASSFASYEQYF
TRBJ2-5 | TRBV7-3 | - | - | TGTGCCAGCAGCCGGACTATCCGGGAGACCCAGTACTTC | CASSRTIRETQYF
TRBJ1-1 | TRBV5-1 | - | TRBD1 | TGCGCCAGCAGCTTGGGGGACAGGGGGATTAACACTGAAGCTTTCTTT | CASSLGDRGINTEAFF
TRBJ2-3 | TRBV7-9 | - | TRBD2 | TGTGCCAGCAGCCTGACGAGACTAGCGGGGGACACAGATACGCAGTATTTT | CASSLTRLAGDTDTQYF
TRBJ1-6 | TRBV30 | - | TRBD1 | TGTGCCTGGGCTGGACAGGACTATAATTCACCCCTCCACTTT | CAWAGQDYNSPLHF
TRBJ2-1 | TRBV29-1 | - | TRBD2 | TGCAGCGTTGAAGATTACTCTAGCGGGAGGCCCTACAATGAGCAGTTCTTC | CSVEDYSSGRPYNEQFF
TRBJ2-7 | TRBV5-1 | once | - | TGCGCCAGCAGCTCAGACAGGTACGAGCAGTACTTC | CASSSDRYEQYF
TRBJ2-2 | TRBV6-4 | - | - | TGTGCCAGCAGTGCAGAGGCTTCCCAAACCGGGGAGCTGTTTTTT | CASSAEASQTGELFF
TRBJ1-5 | TRBV30 | once | - | TGTGCCTGGAGTGTACAGGGCGATCAGCCCCAGCATTTT | CAWSVQGDQPQHF
TRBJ2-1 | TRBV28 | - | TRBD2 | TGTGCCAGCAGTTTACCCCTCCCTAGCGGGAGGGCAGCAAATGAGCAGTTCTTC | CASSLPLPSGRAANEQFF
TRBJ2-1 | TRBV7-9 | - | TRBD1 | TGTGCCAGCAGCACGAGGACAGGGAGGAATGAGCAGTTCTTC | CASSTRTGRNEQFF